This T cell receptor beta chain is from a study of CD8+CD57+ T cells in acquired aplastic anemia. Study summary: Quantities of DNA derived from sorted CD4+ and CD8+ cells averaged around 3 ug.

Comment on this clonotype: Antigen: not known.

Genomic DNA constituted the template upon which TCR beta VDJ and CDR3 profiling was performed. MiXCR was run by TCRdb on the reads, yielding one entry per CDR3 protein. The sample yields 100,000 to 150,000 distinct CDR3 sequences, about 40% seen once. Regarding the study as a whole: Patients and controls were found to share more than 25 CD8+ CDR3 sequences. A significant difference in CD8+ Simpson's diversity between patients and controls was not found.

The germline CDR1 and CDR2 sequences are MGHDK and SYGVNS. The CDR3 covers 15 residues. The trim removed 8 bases at V and 4 bases at J, leaving 11 bases unmatched. CD8+CD57+ cell expansion, shown by flow cytometry, had occurred in the patients selected for sequencing. Severe acquired aplastic anemia was present in every patient. Sequenced sample: sorted CD4+, CD8+, or CD8+CD57+ T cells (not recorded which) from PBMCs. The chain employs TRBV25-1 and TRBJ2-5; 9 bases are a match to TRBD1. This clonotype was sampled from a human donor with aplastic anemia. CDR3 amino acids: CASVWDRVSPETQYF. For the CDR3, the DNA is TGTGCCAGCGTTTGGGACAGGGTATCTCCAGAGACCCAGTACTTC.